This T cell receptor beta chain was identified during a study of metastatic and nonmetastatic thyroid tumors. On the study more broadly: A comparison of repertoires was made across blood and tumor or nodule tissue from malignant and benign thyroid patients. Study-wide points: It was reported that TCR beta diversity was significantly higher in malignant thyroid tumors than benign nodules, in blood and tumor.

Original processing notes: Built for papillary thyroid cancer, a distant-metastasis classifier drew on CDR3 differences across clinicopathological groups. TCRdb recomputed clones from the PCR reads via MiXCR. TCRdb, not the original authors, processed these V and J calls. Of about 22,000 clones listed, 35% to 45% are singletons. The V and J ends lost 6 bases and 14 bases respectively, with 17 bases between them. The CDR3 totals 13 residues. Per the germline V gene, CDR1 is MNHEY and CDR2 is SVGEGT. The table lists this clone with many counts. Its antigen is still unknown. The entire patient cohort was treatment-naive prior to thyroid surgery.

The receptor's source is a male donor with papillary thyroid cancer or a benign thyroid nodule (not recorded which). Some clones in this sample may be carry-over from other donors' samples. Sequencing was carried out using blood. The chain couples TRBV6-2 or TRBV6-3 to TRBJ1-6, with a tentative D call TRBD1 (5 bases). CDR3 residues: CASSGTLSGALHF. DNA for the CDR3: TGTGCCAGCAGCGGGACCCTGAGCGGGGCCCTCCACTTT.